This T cell receptor (beta chain) was sequenced for a study of blood T cell repertoires in COVID-19 (dated by TCRdb to about 2020). Turning to the overall study: Samples from collaborators originated in the United States, Italy and Spain and spanned both the acute and convalescent phases of COVID-19. The sample metadata nearly always contained a de-identified subject ID, COVID-19 status, age in years and sex. Where HLA class I and class II types were available, the types were taken from metadata supplied by the sample provider, not from assay-based typing. Deeply sampled blood TCRbeta repertoires from subjects exposed to, actively infected with, or recovered from COVID-19 were included in the dataset. The prospective study material was composed of cDNA or gDNA derived from T cells, B-cell-depleted T cells, or PBMCs. The repertoires were released in a freely available public database meant as a resource for research on the immune response to SARS-CoV-2. The samples were drawn from the first 160 participants of the ongoing ImmuneRACE study and from 1,254 subjects provided by 6 global collaborators. The paper's findings and limits, for the study overall: Clinical and demographic metadata were provided uncurated, with the amount varying by source and participant.

Participants in the prospective study were aged roughly 18 to 95 years, lived in 20 to 30 United States geographic areas, and enrolled through a virtual design. To assign participants to cohorts, the prospective study relied on clinical history that participants themselves reported in a screening survey and a study questionnaire. Recovered participants in ImmuneRACE Cohort 3 were defined by two consecutive negative NP/OP PCR tests, clearance by a healthcare professional, or resolution of symptoms. Each participant in the prospective study had whole blood, serum and a nasopharyngeal or oropharyngeal swab collected by mobile phlebotomists. Participants in the prospective study had the option to provide additional blood draws and questionnaires over a roughly two-month period. Before DNA extraction, prospective study blood samples were shipped either frozen or at room temperature. To note about this clone: The specificity of this receptor is unknown. Base qualities are missing; no much larger clone stands one base away.

TCRbeta CDR3 regions were amplified from genomic DNA by means of the immunoSEQ Assay, a bias-controlled multiplex PCR. In the authors' own workflow: The number of nucleated cells in each sample was estimated from the amplification of reference gene primers within the assay. To quantify the absolute abundance of each unique TCRbeta CDR3 rearrangement, sequence reads were collapsed and filtered. For each sample, productive Simpson clonality was calculated by taking the square root of Simpson's diversity index across productive rearrangements. TCRdb retrieved this table from immuneACCESS and kept in-frame rearrangements only. Not all clones are present; in checked studies, unresolved V genes account for under half, and no reason is known for the remainder. Clonal size and the V and J genes are those of that table, whereas D and trimming came from the DNA. The sample table shows more than 200,000 clones, and about 90% are seen once. Clones ranked in the top ten supply approximately 2% of the sample.

V lost 0 bases and J lost 1 base; the stretch between them is 10 bases long. From the germline V gene, CDR1 is SGHRS and CDR2 is YFSETQ. Inclusive of the bounding cysteine and phenylalanine, the CDR3 is 15 residues long. CDR3 DNA only is kept here, 45 bases in frame from base 1. The V and J segments used are TRBV5-1 and TRBJ1-1; the D segment could be TRBD1, given 5 matching bases. The sample consisted of PBMCs or T cells enriched from blood (not recorded which). The receptor's source is a woman between 18 and 29 years old who had recovered from COVID-19. The CDR3 protein is CASSLGAGQNTEAFF. The sequenced DNA: TGCGCCAGCAGCTTGGGCGCGGGGCAGAACACTGAAGCTTTCTTT.